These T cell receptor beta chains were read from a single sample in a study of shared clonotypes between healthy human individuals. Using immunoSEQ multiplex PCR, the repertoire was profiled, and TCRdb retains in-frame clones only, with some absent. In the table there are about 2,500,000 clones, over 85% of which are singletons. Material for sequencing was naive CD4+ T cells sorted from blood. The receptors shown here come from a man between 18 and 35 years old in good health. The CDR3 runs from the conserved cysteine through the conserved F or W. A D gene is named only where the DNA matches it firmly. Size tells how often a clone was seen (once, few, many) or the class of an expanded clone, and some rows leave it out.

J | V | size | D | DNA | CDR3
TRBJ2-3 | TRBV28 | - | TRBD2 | TGTGCCAGCAGTTCGCCGGGACTAGGCGCAGATACGCAGTATTTT | CASSSPGLGADTQYF
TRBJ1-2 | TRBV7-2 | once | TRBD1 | TGTGCCAGCACCACAAAAGGACAGGGGAACTATGGCTACACCTTC | CASTTKGQGNYGYTF
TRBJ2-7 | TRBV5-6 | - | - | TGTGCCAGCAGTACTGGTCTCACTAGTTCCTACGAGCAGTACTTC | CASSTGLTSSYEQYF
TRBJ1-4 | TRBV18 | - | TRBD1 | TGTGCCAGCTCACCAGGACAGGGGGCTCGTGAAAAACTGTTTTTT | CASSPGQGAREKLFF
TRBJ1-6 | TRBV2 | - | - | TGTGCCAGCAGTGAAGTTTCAGGAAGCTCCTATAATTCACCCCTCCACTTT | CASSEVSGSSYNSPLHF
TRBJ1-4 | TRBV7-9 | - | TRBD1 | TGTGCCAGCAGCTTAGCAGCAGGGGGGAGTGCAACTAATGAAAAACTGTTTTTT | CASSLAAGGSATNEKLFF
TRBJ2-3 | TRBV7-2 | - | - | TGTGCCAGCAGCTTGGTGTCAGGCACAGATACGCAGTATTTT | CASSLVSGTDTQYF
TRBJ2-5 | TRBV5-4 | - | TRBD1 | TGTGCCAGCGGGGGACAGGGGGTCCAAGAGACCCAGTACTTC | CASGGQGVQETQYF
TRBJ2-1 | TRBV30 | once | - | TGTGCCTGGAGTGTACAAGGGATATACGGGCAGTTCTTC | CAWSVQGIYGQFF
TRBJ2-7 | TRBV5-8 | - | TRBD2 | TGTGCCAGCAGCTTGGGCGGGGGTCGGCAGTACTTC | CASSLGGGRQYF
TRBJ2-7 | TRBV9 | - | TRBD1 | TGTGCCAGCAGCCCGGGACAGGGGGTCCACGAGCAGTACTTC | CASSPGQGVHEQYF